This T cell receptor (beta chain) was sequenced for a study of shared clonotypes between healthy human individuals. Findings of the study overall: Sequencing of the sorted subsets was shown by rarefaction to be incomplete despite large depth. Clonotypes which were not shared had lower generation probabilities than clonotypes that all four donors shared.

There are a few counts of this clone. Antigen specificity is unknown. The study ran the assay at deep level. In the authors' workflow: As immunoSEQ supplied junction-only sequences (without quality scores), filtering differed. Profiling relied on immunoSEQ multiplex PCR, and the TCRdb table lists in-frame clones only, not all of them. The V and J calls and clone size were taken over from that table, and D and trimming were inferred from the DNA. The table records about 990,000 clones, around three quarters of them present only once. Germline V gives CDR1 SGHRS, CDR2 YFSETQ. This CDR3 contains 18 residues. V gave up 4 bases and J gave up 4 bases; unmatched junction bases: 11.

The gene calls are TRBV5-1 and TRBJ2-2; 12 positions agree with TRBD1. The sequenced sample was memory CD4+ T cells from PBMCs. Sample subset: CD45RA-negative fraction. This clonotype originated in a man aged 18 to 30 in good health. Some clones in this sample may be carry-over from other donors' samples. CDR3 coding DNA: TGCGCCAGCAGCCTTACCGGGACAGGGGGCTTTGGCACCGGGGAGCTGTTTTTT. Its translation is CASSLTGTGGFGTGELFF.